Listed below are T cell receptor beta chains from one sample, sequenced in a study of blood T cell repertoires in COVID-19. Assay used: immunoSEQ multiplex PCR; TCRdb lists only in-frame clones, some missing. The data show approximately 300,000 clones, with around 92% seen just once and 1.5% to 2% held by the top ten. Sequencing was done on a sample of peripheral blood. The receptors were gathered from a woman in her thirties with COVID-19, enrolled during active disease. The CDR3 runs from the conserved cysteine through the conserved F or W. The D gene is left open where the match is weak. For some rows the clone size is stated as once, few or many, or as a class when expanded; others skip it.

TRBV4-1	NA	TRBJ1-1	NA	CASSQRMNTEAFF	TGCGCCAGCAGCCAGCGGATGAACACTGAAGCTTTCTTT
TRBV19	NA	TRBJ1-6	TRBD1	CASSIDTGGYSPLHF	TGTGCCAGTAGTATAGATACAGGGGGATACTCACCCCTCCACTTT
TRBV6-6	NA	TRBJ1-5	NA	CASMWGDPQPQHF	TGTGCCAGCATGTGGGGGGATCCTCAGCCCCAGCATTTT
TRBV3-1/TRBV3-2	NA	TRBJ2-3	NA	CASSQDFAGPHTDTQYF	TGTGCCAGCAGCCAAGATTTTGCGGGGCCCCACACAGATACGCAGTATTTT
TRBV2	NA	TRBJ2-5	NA	CASRGQGVQETQYF	TGTGCCAGCCGGGGGCAGGGGGTCCAAGAGACCCAGTACTTC
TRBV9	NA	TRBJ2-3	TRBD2	CASSVLAEPTDTQYF	TGTGCCAGCAGCGTACTAGCGGAACCCACAGATACGCAGTATTTT
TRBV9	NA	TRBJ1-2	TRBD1	CASSPRQGIDYGYTF	TGTGCCAGCAGCCCTAGACAGGGGATCGACTATGGCTACACCTTC
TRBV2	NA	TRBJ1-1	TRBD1	CASSYDRGPGGTEAFF	TGTGCCAGCAGTTATGACAGGGGGCCAGGGGGCACTGAAGCTTTCTTT
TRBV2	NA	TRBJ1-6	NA	CASSRATVNSPLHF	TGTGCCAGCAGTCGCGCCACAGTTAATTCACCCCTCCACTTT
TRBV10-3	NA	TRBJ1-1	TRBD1	CAIRTGDTEAFF	TGTGCCATTAGGACAGGGGACACTGAAGCTTTCTTT
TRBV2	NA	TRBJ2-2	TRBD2	CAGGLAGGRKTGELFF	TGTGCCGGAGGACTAGCGGGGGGGCGGAAAACCGGGGAGCTGTTTTTT
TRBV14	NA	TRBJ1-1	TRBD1	CASSQEAPGQGNGRAFF	TGTGCCAGCAGCCAAGAAGCGCCGGGACAGGGCAATGGGAGAGCTTTCTTT
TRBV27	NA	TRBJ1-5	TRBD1	CASSLRQGYQPQHF	TGTGCCAGCAGTCTACGACAGGGATATCAGCCCCAGCATTTT
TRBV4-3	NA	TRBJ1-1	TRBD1	CASSPGTGGITEAFF	TGCGCCAGCAGCCCCGGGACAGGGGGCATCACTGAAGCTTTCTTT
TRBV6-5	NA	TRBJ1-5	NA	CASSPSGGGQPQHF	TGTGCCAGCAGCCCATCGGGGGGCGGACAGCCCCAGCATTTT
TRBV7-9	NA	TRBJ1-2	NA	CASSSPSDYGYTF	TGTGCCAGCAGCTCACCCTCGGACTATGGCTACACCTTC
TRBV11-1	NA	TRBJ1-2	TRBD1	CASSLGQGYGYTF	TGTGCCAGCAGCTTGGGACAGGGCTATGGCTACACCTTC
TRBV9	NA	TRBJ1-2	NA	CASSPSTGEGFYGYTF	TGTGCCAGCAGCCCCTCAACTGGGGAGGGGTTCTATGGCTACACCTTC
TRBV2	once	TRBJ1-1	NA	CASSSGHNRNTEAFF	TGTGCCAGCAGTTCCGGACATAACCGGAACACTGAAGCTTTCTTT
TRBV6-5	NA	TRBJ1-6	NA	CASSSDRNLHF	TGTGCCAGCAGTTCCGACAGGAATCTCCACTTT
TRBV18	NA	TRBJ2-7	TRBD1	CASSPPIVQGIEQYF	TGTGCCAGCTCACCACCGATTGTACAGGGGATCGAGCAGTACTTC
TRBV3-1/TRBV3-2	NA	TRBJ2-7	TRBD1	CASSGTAYEQYF	TGTGCCAGCAGCGGGACAGCGTACGAGCAGTACTTC
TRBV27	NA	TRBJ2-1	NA	CASSLQGRHNEQFF	TGTGCCAGCAGTTTACAGGGAAGACATAATGAGCAGTTCTTC
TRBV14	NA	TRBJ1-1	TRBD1	CASSSRQGLNTEAFF	TGTGCCAGCAGCAGCAGACAGGGCTTGAACACTGAAGCTTTCTTT
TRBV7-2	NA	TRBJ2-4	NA	CASSEKSGKTQNIQYF	TGTGCCAGCAGCGAAAAGTCCGGGAAGACCCAAAACATTCAGTACTTC
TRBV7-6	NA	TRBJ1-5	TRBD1	CASSPLTGPVGQPQHF	TGTGCCAGCAGCCCGCTGACAGGGCCGGTGGGTCAGCCCCAGCATTTT